This paragraph reports one T cell receptor beta chain. Its antigen target is currently unknown. Base-call qualities are not available, and no considerably larger clone is one nucleotide away. This specimen comes from a study of CD4+ T cells in melanoma (dated by TCRdb to between 2020 and 2023). As for the study more broadly: Neoantigen-specific CD4+ T cells in human melanoma were investigated in the study.

Library construction relied on the immunoSEQ multiplex PCR assay. The table was pulled from immuneACCESS by TCRdb, which kept in-frame rearrangements only. Such tables lose some clones; where checked, under half of the loss comes from unresolved V genes, and the rest has no known cause. In this sample the table shows about 140,000 clones, 80% to 95% of which occur a single time. The leading ten clones occupy approximately 1.5% of the sample. The donors were melanoma patients. General findings and caveats noted by the study authors: Neoantigen-specific CD4+ T cells were reported to be correlated with the function of CD8+ T cells, macrophages and B cells. Neoantigen-specific CD4+ T cells in melanoma were reported to show diverse differentiation states.

The CDR1 and CDR2 encoded by the germline V gene (reference sequence) are SGHNT and YYREEE. V and J are truncated by 0 bases and 0 bases respectively, leaving an intervening sequence of 12 bases. The cysteine opens and the phenylalanine closes a CDR3 of 17 amino acids. This entry keeps only the CDR3 DNA: 51 bases, framed from base 1. The TCR sequence derives from a human donor with melanoma. This sequence uses TRBV5-4 and TRBJ1-4; no D gene is confidently identified. The base sequence is TGTGCCAGCAGCTTGGGGAAGATCAAGTCAACTAATGAAAAACTGTTTTTT. It codes for CASSLGKIKSTNEKLFF.